This T cell receptor (beta chain) was documented in a study of T-cell memory formation after mild COVID-19. V shed 3 bases and J shed 7 bases, with 25 bases lying between them. Germline V gives CDR1 SGDLS, CDR2 YYNGEE. The CDR3 length is 17 residues. Study-wide results and caveats: For contracting clones, CD4+ ones sat mainly in CM and EM, CD8+ in EMRA. There were some responding clones in pre-infection memory, which suggested that cross-reactive memory had joined.

Concerning this clonotype itself: What it binds is not known.

TCRdb re-called the 5' RACE reads through MiXCR, storing one row per CDR3 protein. The table lists about 470,000 distinct CDR3 sequences, around 25% of them singletons, with around 13% in the top ten. The sequence came from an adult woman who had mild COVID-19 (a few samples of this study predate the infection). Cell type and time point are not known. The chain uses TRBV9 and TRBJ1-2, with a possible D match to TRBD1 (5 bases). Sequenced material: PBMCs or a T cell subset sorted from them (not recorded which). The chain's CDR3 is CASSAHITGPIGSGYTF. Written as DNA, the CDR3 is TGTGCCAGCAGCGCACACATAACGGGGCCCATAGGGTCTGGCTACACCTTC.